This TCR beta chain was profiled in a study of blood T cell repertoires in COVID-19 (dated by TCRdb to the early 2020s). Notes on the research overall: Samples from collaborators originated in the United States, Italy and Spain and spanned both the acute and convalescent phases of COVID-19. The prospective study material was composed of cDNA or gDNA derived from T cells, B-cell-depleted T cells, or PBMCs. Deeply sampled blood TCRbeta repertoires from subjects exposed to, actively infected with, or recovered from COVID-19 were included in the dataset. The repertoires were released in a freely available public database meant as a resource for research on the immune response to SARS-CoV-2. The samples were drawn from two sources: the first 160 participants of the ongoing ImmuneRACE study, and 950 to 1,500 subjects contributed by 6 global collaborators. Nearly every sample came with metadata listing a de-identified subject ID, COVID-19 status, age in years and sex. HLA class I and class II types, where available, came from metadata supplied by the sample provider rather than from assay-based typing. What the study reported, not specific to this receptor: How much clinical and demographic metadata was included differed by source and by participant, and the metadata was provided uncurated.

One collaborating source in Seattle enrolled patients during active infection and followed them longitudinally through the course of disease. Whole blood was collected in K2EDTA tubes by collaborating institutions according to the institutions' own protocols. For TCRbeta analysis, collaborators shipped samples in one of three forms: frozen whole blood, isolated PBMCs, or DNA extracted from either of those sample types. Turning to this clone: The antigen it recognizes is unknown. One base away there is no much larger clone; base qualities are not given.

TCRbeta CDR3 regions were amplified from genomic DNA by means of the immunoSEQ Assay, a bias-controlled multiplex PCR. On the study's bioinformatics: The number of nucleated cells in each sample was estimated from the amplification of reference gene primers within the assay. Sequence reads were collapsed and filtered to measure the absolute abundance of every unique TCRbeta CDR3 rearrangement. Productive Simpson clonality was computed per sample as the square root of Simpson's diversity index over productive rearrangements. TCRdb provides this immuneACCESS table in a form limited to in-frame rearrangements. Some clones are lacking; in checked studies, under half of them reflect an unresolved V gene, and why the rest are absent is not known. That table is the source of V, J and clone size, and D and trimming were worked out from the DNA. The sample profile shows some 210,000 clones; about 90% of them were found once. The ten biggest clones cover 0.82% of the sample.

Material: peripheral blood. The receptor was derived from a man aged 60 to 75 with COVID-19, enrolled during active disease.

The nucleotide sequence is given as TGTGCCCTCCACAGGTGGGGGGGCTTCACCGGGGAGCTGTTTTTT. Translation gives CALHRWGGFTGELFF. The chain is assembled from TRBV30 and TRBJ2-2; tentative D gene TRBD2, with 7 bases matching. V and J are truncated by 8 bases and 4 bases respectively, leaving an intervening sequence of 20 bases. Its CDR3 holds 15 amino acids, cysteine through phenylalanine. The only DNA kept is the CDR3, 45 bases in frame from the first base. The germline V gene (reference sequence) sets CDR1 to GTSNPN and CDR2 to SVGIG.